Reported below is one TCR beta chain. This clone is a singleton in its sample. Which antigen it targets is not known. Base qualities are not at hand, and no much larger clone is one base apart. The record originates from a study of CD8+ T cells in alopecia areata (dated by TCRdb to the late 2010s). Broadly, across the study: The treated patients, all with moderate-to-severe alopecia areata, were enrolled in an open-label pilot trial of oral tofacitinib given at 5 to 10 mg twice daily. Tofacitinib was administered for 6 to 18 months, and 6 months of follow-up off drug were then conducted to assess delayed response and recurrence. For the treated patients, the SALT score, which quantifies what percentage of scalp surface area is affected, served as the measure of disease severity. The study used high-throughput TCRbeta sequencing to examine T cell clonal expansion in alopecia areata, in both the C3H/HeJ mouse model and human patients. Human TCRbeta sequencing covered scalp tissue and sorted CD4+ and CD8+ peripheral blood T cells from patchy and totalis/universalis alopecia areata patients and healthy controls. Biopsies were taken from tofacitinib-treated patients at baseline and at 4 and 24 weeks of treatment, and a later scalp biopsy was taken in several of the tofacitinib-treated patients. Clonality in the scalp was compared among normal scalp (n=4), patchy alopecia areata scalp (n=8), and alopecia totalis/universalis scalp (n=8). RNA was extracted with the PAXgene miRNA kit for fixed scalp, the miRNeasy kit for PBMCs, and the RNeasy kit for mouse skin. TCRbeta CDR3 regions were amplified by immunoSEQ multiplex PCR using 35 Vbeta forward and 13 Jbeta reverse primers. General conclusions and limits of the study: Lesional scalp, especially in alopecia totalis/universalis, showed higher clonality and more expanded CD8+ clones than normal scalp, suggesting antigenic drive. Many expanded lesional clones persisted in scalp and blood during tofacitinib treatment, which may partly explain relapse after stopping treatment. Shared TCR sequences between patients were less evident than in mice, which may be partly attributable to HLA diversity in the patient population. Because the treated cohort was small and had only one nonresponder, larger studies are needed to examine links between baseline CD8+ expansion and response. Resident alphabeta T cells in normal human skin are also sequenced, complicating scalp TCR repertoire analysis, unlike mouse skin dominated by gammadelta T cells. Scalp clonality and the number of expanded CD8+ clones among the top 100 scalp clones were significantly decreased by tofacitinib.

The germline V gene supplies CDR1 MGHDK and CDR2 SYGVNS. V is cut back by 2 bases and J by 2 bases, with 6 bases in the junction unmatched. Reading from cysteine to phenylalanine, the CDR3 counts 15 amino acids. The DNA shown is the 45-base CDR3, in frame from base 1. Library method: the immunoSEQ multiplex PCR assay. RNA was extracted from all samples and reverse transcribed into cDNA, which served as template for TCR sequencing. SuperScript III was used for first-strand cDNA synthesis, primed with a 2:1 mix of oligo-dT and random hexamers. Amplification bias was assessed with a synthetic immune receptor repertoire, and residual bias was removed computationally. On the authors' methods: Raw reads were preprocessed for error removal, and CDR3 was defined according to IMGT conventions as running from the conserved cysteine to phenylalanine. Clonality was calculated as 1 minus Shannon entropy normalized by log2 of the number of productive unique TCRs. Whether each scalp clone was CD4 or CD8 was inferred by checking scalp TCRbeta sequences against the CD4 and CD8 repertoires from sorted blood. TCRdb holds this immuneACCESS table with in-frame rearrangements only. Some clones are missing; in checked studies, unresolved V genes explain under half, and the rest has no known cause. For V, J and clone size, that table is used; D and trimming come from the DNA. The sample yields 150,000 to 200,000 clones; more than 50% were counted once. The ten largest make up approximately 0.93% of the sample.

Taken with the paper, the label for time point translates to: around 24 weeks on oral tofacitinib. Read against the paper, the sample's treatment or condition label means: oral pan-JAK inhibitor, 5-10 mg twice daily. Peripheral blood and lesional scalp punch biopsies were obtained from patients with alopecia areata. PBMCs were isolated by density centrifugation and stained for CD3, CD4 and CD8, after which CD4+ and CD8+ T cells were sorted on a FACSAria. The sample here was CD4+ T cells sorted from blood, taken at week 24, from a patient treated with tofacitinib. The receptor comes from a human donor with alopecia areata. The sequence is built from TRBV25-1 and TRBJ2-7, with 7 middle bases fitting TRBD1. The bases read TGTGCCAGCAGTGAACAGACAGGGACCCCCTACGAGCAGTACTTC. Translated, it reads CASSEQTGTPYEQYF.